This T cell receptor beta chain was identified during a study of PD-L1 blockade in urothelial cancer. Study-level information: Patients went on atezolizumab in the mid-2010s, receiving 1,200 mg intravenously every 3 weeks. A median approximately 150,000 T cells were found in blood samples. Enrolled patients had been treated previously with 0 to 3 chemotherapy regimens.

TCRdb's copy holds only in-frame clones and misses some; the assay was immunoSEQ multiplex PCR. The sample includes approximately 100,000 clones, approximately 86% of them seen just once. The CDR3 covers 15 residues. The germline V gene encodes CDR1 SGHVS and CDR2 FQNEAQ. Trimming stripped 3 bases from V and 4 bases from J, with 13 bases between. The clonotype was recovered from a man aged 45-60 years with urothelial cancer. Sequences were derived from PBMCs, sampled around atezolizumab (anti-PD-L1) treatment. The V and J genes are TRBV7-8 and TRBJ1-5; weak D call: TRBD1 (6 bases). The CDR3 DNA sequence: TGTGCCAGCAGCTTTAGCGGGGGGGCAAATCAGCCCCAGCATTTT. Its translation is CASSFSGGANQPQHF.